A selection of T cell receptor beta chains follows, all from one sample in a study of identical twins. TCRdb reprocessed the 5' RACE reads via MiXCR and lists one record per CDR3 protein. The sample lists 650,000 to 800,000 distinct CDR3 sequences, over 8.5% seen once, with roughly 0.9% in the top ten. These same data were also listed under a study on yellow fever vaccine responses in identical twins.

The specimen was PBMCs. Source of these receptors: a woman under 30 in good health. The CDR3 runs from the conserved cysteine through the conserved F or W. A D gene is named only where the DNA matches it firmly. Clone size is given for some rows only: seen once, a few or many times, or a class if the clone is expanded.

size: NA
V: TRBV4-2
D: NA
J: TRBJ1-2
CDR3: CASSQEKGYGYTF
DNA: TGTGCCAGCAGCCAAGAAAAGGGCTATGGCTACACCTTC

size: many
V: TRBV4-3
D: NA
J: TRBJ2-2
CDR3: CASSPGWAGELFF
DNA: TGCGCCAGCAGCCCAGGGTGGGCCGGGGAGCTGTTTTTT

size: many
V: TRBV12-3/TRBV12-4
D: NA
J: TRBJ1-5
CDR3: CASSAGGNQPQHF
DNA: TGTGCCAGCAGTGCAGGGGGCAATCAGCCCCAGCATTTT

size: many
V: TRBV20-1
D: NA
J: TRBJ1-2
CDR3: CSAREGTGHGYTF
DNA: TGCAGTGCTAGAGAGGGAACAGGTCATGGCTACACCTTC

size: NA
V: TRBV6-1
D: NA
J: TRBJ2-2
CDR3: CASSGKTRTATNTGELFF
DNA: TGTGCCAGCAGTGGAAAGACAAGGACAGCGACGAACACCGGGGAGCTGTTTTTT

size: few
V: TRBV27
D: NA
J: TRBJ2-7
CDR3: CASSFGKGSYEQYF
DNA: TGTGCCAGCAGTTTTGGTAAGGGATCCTACGAGCAGTACTTC

size: few
V: TRBV10-3
D: TRBD1
J: TRBJ2-5
CDR3: CAMRDTGGEETQYF
DNA: TGTGCCATGAGGGATACAGGGGGCGAGGAGACCCAGTACTTC

size: few
V: TRBV27
D: NA
J: TRBJ2-2
CDR3: CASKQGSLANTGELFF
DNA: TGTGCCAGCAAACAGGGATCCCTCGCGAACACCGGGGAGCTGTTTTTT

size: once
V: TRBV12-3/TRBV12-4
D: TRBD2
J: TRBJ2-7
CDR3: CASSPAGGRNEQYF
DNA: TGTGCCAGCAGTCCCGCGGGAGGGAGAAACGAGCAGTACTTC

size: NA
V: TRBV5-1
D: TRBD1
J: TRBJ2-7
CDR3: CASSLGGTGLTYEQYF
DNA: TGCGCCAGCAGCTTGGGGGGGACAGGATTAACTTACGAGCAGTACTTC

size: many
V: TRBV28
D: TRBD2
J: TRBJ2-4
CDR3: CASSPGLAGANIQYF
DNA: TGTGCCAGCAGTCCCGGACTAGCGGGAGCTAACATTCAGTACTTC

size: few
V: TRBV7-2
D: TRBD2
J: TRBJ2-5
CDR3: CASSYSGRGGPETQYF
DNA: TGTGCCAGCAGCTACAGTGGGCGGGGGGGCCCGGAGACCCAGTACTTC

size: few
V: TRBV5-6
D: TRBD2
J: TRBJ2-1
CDR3: CASSLSSGTSYNEQFF
DNA: TGTGCCAGCAGCTTGTCTAGCGGGACCTCCTACAATGAGCAGTTCTTC

size: many
V: TRBV7-2
D: TRBD2
J: TRBJ2-7
CDR3: CASSHASGSYEQYF
DNA: TGTGCCAGCAGCCATGCCAGCGGGAGTTACGAGCAGTACTTC

size: many
V: TRBV7-9
D: NA
J: TRBJ2-3
CDR3: CASSGLRTDTQYF
DNA: TGTGCCAGCAGCGGGCTACGCACAGATACGCAGTATTTT

size: NA
V: TRBV7-9
D: TRBD2
J: TRBJ2-7
CDR3: CASSTRLAGRSSYEQYF
DNA: TGTGCCAGCAGTACCCGACTAGCGGGACGTAGCTCCTACGAGCAGTACTTC

size: NA
V: TRBV20-1
D: TRBD2
J: TRBJ2-7
CDR3: CSARDMASGSYEQYF
DNA: TGCAGTGCTAGAGATATGGCTAGCGGGAGCTACGAGCAGTACTTC

size: NA
V: TRBV7-9
D: TRBD1
J: TRBJ2-7
CDR3: CASSTDRGPSGEQYF
DNA: TGTGCCAGCAGCACCGACAGGGGGCCTTCGGGTGAGCAGTACTTC

size: few
V: TRBV7-9
D: NA
J: TRBJ1-1
CDR3: CASSYTPGTLNTEAFF
DNA: TGTGCCAGCAGCTACACACCCGGGACGCTGAACACTGAAGCTTTCTTT

size: few
V: TRBV27
D: TRBD1
J: TRBJ1-1
CDR3: CASTSAETGNEAFF
DNA: TGTGCCAGCACCTCAGCCGAGACAGGGAATGAAGCTTTCTTT

size: NA
V: TRBV28
D: NA
J: TRBJ2-7
CDR3: CASHIGGAALKLSYEQYF
DNA: TGTGCCAGCCATATAGGAGGGGCAGCCCTAAAACTCTCCTACGAGCAGTACTTC

size: many
V: TRBV7-3
D: NA
J: TRBJ1-1
CDR3: CASSLIRGTMNTEAFF
DNA: TGTGCCAGCAGCTTAATTCGGGGCACTATGAACACTGAAGCTTTCTTT

size: few
V: TRBV20-1
D: TRBD2
J: TRBJ2-1
CDR3: CSARWTSGRLTGYNEQFF
DNA: TGCAGTGCTAGATGGACTAGCGGGAGGCTCACGGGTTACAATGAGCAGTTCTTC

size: few
V: TRBV18
D: TRBD1
J: TRBJ2-4
CDR3: CASSPGTEKTKNIQYF
DNA: TGTGCCAGCTCACCCGGGACAGAGAAAACCAAAAACATTCAGTACTTC

size: few
V: TRBV7-2
D: TRBD1
J: TRBJ2-3
CDR3: CASSLRTGPGDTQYF
DNA: TGTGCCAGCAGCCTACGGACAGGGCCAGGAGATACGCAGTATTTT

size: NA
V: TRBV7-9
D: NA
J: TRBJ2-4
CDR3: CASSPPELAKNIQYF
DNA: TGTGCCAGCAGCCCTCCCGAGTTAGCCAAAAACATTCAGTACTTC

size: NA
V: TRBV9
D: NA
J: TRBJ2-6
CDR3: CASSVATGGRGYSGANVLTF
DNA: TGTGCCAGCAGCGTAGCTACGGGGGGCAGGGGGTACTCTGGGGCCAACGTCCTGACTTTC

size: NA
V: TRBV12-3/TRBV12-4
D: TRBD2
J: TRBJ2-1
CDR3: CASSWGAGYEQFF
DNA: TGTGCCAGCAGTTGGGGAGCGGGGTATGAGCAGTTCTTC

size: many
V: TRBV27
D: NA
J: TRBJ2-7
CDR3: CASSLAPGMYEQYF
DNA: TGTGCCAGCAGTTTAGCGCCAGGGATGTACGAGCAGTACTTC

size: many
V: TRBV12-3/TRBV12-4
D: NA
J: TRBJ1-4
CDR3: CASSYGTVNEKLFF
DNA: TGTGCCAGCAGCTACGGTACAGTGAATGAAAAACTGTTTTTT

size: NA
V: TRBV7-2
D: TRBD2
J: TRBJ2-5
CDR3: CASVAGAETQYF
DNA: TGTGCCAGCGTAGCGGGGGCAGAGACCCAGTACTTC

size: few
V: TRBV4-2
D: TRBD1
J: TRBJ2-7
CDR3: CASSQEAGGEQYF
DNA: TGTGCCAGCAGCCAAGAGGCAGGGGGCGAGCAGTACTTC

size: NA
V: TRBV28
D: TRBD2
J: TRBJ2-7
CDR3: CASSLRTSGSDKLDYEQYF
DNA: TGTGCCAGCAGTCTCCGGACTAGCGGGTCGGACAAGTTGGACTACGAGCAGTACTTC

size: NA
V: TRBV6-1
D: NA
J: TRBJ1-1
CDR3: CASRVDWGTEAFF
DNA: TGTGCCAGCAGGGTCGACTGGGGCACTGAAGCTTTCTTT

size: few
V: TRBV20-1
D: NA
J: TRBJ2-3
CDR3: CSATSLGLGATDTQYF
DNA: TGCAGTGCTACTAGCCTCGGGCTTGGGGCTACAGATACGCAGTATTTT

size: many
V: TRBV7-9
D: NA
J: TRBJ2-2
CDR3: CASRRTGYTGELFF
DNA: TGTGCCAGCAGACGAACAGGGTACACCGGGGAGCTGTTTTTT

size: few
V: TRBV12-3/TRBV12-4
D: TRBD2
J: TRBJ2-7
CDR3: CASSLVLRGDSYEQYF
DNA: TGTGCCAGCAGTTTGGTCCTACGGGGGGACTCCTACGAGCAGTACTTC

size: few
V: TRBV21-1
D: NA
J: TRBJ2-7
CDR3: CASRASYEQYF
DNA: TGTGCCAGCAGGGCTTCCTACGAGCAGTACTTC

size: many
V: TRBV12-3/TRBV12-4
D: TRBD1
J: TRBJ1-3
CDR3: CASRLDRDITIYF
DNA: TGTGCCAGCAGATTAGACAGGGACATCACCATATATTTT

size: NA
V: TRBV19
D: TRBD1
J: TRBJ1-5
CDR3: CASNGQGANQPQHF
DNA: TGTGCCAGTAATGGACAGGGGGCGAATCAGCCCCAGCATTTT